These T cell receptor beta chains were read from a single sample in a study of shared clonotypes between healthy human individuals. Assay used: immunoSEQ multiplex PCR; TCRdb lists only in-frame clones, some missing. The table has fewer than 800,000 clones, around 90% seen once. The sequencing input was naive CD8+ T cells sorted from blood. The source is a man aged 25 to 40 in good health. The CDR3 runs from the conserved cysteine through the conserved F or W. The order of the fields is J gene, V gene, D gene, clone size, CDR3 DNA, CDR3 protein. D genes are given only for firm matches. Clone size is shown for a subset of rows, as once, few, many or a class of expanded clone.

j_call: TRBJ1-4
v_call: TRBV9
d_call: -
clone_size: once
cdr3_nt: TGTGCCAGCAGTTCGCCAGAGGGGAATGAAAAACTGTTTTTT
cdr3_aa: CASSSPEGNEKLFF

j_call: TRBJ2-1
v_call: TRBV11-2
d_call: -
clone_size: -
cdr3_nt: TGTGCCAGCAGCTTATTGGCGGGCCCATACAATGAGCAGTTCTTC
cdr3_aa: CASSLLAGPYNEQFF

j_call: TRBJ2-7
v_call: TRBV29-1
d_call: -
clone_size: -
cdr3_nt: TGCAGCGTTGAAGACAGGGGAGAAACCTACGAGCAGTACTTC
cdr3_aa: CSVEDRGETYEQYF

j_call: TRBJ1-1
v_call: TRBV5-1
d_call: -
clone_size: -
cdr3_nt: TGCGCCAGCAGCTACCGGACGGGTAACACTGAAGCTTTCTTT
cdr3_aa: CASSYRTGNTEAFF

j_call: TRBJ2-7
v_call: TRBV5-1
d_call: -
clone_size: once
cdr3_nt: TGCGCCAGCAGCCCAACCCTGAACAGGCCCGAGCAGTACTTC
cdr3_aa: CASSPTLNRPEQYF

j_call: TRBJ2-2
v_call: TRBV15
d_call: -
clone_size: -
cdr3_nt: TGTGCCACCAGCAGAGATAAACAAGGACAGTACACCGGGGAGCTGTTTTTT
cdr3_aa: CATSRDKQGQYTGELFF

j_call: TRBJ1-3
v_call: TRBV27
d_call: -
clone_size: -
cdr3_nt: TGTGCCAGCAGCTCCGCGATCTCTGGAAACACCATATATTTT
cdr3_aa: CASSSAISGNTIYF

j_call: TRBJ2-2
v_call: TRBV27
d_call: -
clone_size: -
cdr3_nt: TGTGCCAGCAGCCTTGTGCGGGTGAGGACCGGGGAGCTGTTTTTT
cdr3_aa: CASSLVRVRTGELFF

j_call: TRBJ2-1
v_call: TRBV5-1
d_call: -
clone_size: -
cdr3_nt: TGCGCCAGCAGCTTGGACGGGAGTGCCTACAATGAGCAGTTCTTC
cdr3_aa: CASSLDGSAYNEQFF

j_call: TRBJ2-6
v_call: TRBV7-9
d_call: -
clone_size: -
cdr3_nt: TGTGCCAGCAGCTCGGGGTTGGTCACTGGGACCTCTGGGGCCAACGTCCTGACTTTC
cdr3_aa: CASSSGLVTGTSGANVLTF

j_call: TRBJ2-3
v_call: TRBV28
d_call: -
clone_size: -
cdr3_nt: TGTGCCAGCAGTTTGGTAATAGCGAGCACAGATACGCAGTATTTT
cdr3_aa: CASSLVIASTDTQYF

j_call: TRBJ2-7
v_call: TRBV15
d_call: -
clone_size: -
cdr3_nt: TGTGCCACCAGCAGAGGTTGGACAGTTTCCTACGAGCAGTACTTC
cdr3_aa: CATSRGWTVSYEQYF

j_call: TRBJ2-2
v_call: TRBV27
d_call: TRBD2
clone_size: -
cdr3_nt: TGTGCCAGCAGTTTATCCCCCCGACTAGCGGGAGTGGCCGGGGAGCTGTTTTTT
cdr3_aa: CASSLSPRLAGVAGELFF

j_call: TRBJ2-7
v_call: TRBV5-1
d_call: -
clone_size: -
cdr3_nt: TGCGCCAGCAGCCTGGGCCTAGCGAGGTTGGTCTTCTACGAGCAGTACTTC
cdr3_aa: CASSLGLARLVFYEQYF

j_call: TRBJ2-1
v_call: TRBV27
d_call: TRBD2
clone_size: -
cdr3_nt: TGTGCCAGCAGCAAGGAAAGAATAGCGGGAGCTTTCGGCAATGAGCAGTTCTTC
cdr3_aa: CASSKERIAGAFGNEQFF

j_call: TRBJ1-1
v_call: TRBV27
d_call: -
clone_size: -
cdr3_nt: TGTGCCAGCAGTTTATACGGGGGTGAGAACACTGAAGCTTTCTTT
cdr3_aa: CASSLYGGENTEAFF

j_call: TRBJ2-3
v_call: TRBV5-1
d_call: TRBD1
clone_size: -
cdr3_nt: TGCGCCAGCAGCCCCTTGCGGGACAGGGTTACAGATACGCAGTATTTT
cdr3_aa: CASSPLRDRVTDTQYF

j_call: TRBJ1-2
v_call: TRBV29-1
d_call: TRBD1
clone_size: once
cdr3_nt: TGCAGCGTCCAACCCTCCGGACAGGGGATCTATGGCTACACCTTC
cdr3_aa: CSVQPSGQGIYGYTF

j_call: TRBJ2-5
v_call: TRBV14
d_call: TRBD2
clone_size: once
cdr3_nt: TGTGCCAGCAGCCAAATATTCCCTAGCGGTCTTCAAGAGACCCAGTACTTC
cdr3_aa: CASSQIFPSGLQETQYF

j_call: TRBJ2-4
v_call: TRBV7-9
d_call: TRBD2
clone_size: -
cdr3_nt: TGTGCCAGCAGCTTAAGCGGGACGGTCCAGCCGCCTCTATACTTC
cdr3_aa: CASSLSGTVQPPLYF

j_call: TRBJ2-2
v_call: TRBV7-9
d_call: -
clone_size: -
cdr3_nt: TGTGCCAGCAGCTCCCCTAGGACGTCGACCGGGGAGCTGTTTTTT
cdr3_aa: CASSSPRTSTGELFF

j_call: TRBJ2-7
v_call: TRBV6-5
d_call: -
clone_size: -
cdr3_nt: TGTGCCAGCAGTTACTCTTGGGGGCGTCAGTCCTACGAGCAGTACTTC
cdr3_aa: CASSYSWGRQSYEQYF

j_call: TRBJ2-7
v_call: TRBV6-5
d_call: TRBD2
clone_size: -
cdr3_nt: TGTGCCAGCAGTTATGTGTCTAGCGGGAGGGGCGAGCAGTACTTC
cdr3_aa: CASSYVSSGRGEQYF

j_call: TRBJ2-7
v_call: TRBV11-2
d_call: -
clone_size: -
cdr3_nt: TGTGCCAGCAGCCCAGTCGGGAGTTCCTACGAGCAGTACTTC
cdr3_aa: CASSPVGSSYEQYF

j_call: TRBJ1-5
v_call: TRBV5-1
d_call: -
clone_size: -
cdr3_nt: TGCGCCAGCAGCTTTGCGGGGGCAAACAATCAGCCCCAGCATTTT
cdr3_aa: CASSFAGANNQPQHF

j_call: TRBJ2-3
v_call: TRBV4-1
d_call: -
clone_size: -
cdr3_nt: TGCGCCAGCAGCCAAGATGCAACTAGCGATACGCAGTATTTT
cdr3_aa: CASSQDATSDTQYF

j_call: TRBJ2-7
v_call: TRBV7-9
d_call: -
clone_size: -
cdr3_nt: TGTGCCAGCAGCTCAGGACAGTCCTACGAGCAGTACTTC
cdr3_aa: CASSSGQSYEQYF

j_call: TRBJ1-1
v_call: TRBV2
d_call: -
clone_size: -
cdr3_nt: TGTGCCAGCAGTGGACCGGTGGCAGCTAACACTGAAGCTTTCTTT
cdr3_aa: CASSGPVAANTEAFF

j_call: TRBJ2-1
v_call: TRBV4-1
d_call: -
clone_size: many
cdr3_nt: TGCGCCAGCAGCCAAGATCCAGGGGACGGCAATGAGCAGTTCTTC
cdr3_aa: CASSQDPGDGNEQFF

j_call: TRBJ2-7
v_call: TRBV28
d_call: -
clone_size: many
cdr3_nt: TGTGCCAGCAGTTTATCGACCTCGGCGATCGAGCAGTACTTC
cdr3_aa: CASSLSTSAIEQYF

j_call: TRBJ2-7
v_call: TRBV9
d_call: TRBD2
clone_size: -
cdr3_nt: TGTGCCAGCAGCGTACATGGTTTGGGGGAGGGCCCTTACGAGCAGTACTTC
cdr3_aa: CASSVHGLGEGPYEQYF

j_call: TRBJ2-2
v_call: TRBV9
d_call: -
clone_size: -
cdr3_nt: TGTGCCAGCGGGAAGACCGGGGAGCTGTTTTTT
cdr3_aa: CASGKTGELFF

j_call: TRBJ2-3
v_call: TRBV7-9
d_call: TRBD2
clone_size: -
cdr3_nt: TGTGCCAGCAGCACCCGTGTAGCGGGAGTGATAGATACGCAGTATTTT
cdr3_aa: CASSTRVAGVIDTQYF

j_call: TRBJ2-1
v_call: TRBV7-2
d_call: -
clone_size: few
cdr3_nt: TGTGCCAGCAGCCCCGAGGGGTTCTCCTACAATGAGCAGTTCTTC
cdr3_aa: CASSPEGFSYNEQFF

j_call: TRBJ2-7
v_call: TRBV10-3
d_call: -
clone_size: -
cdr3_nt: TGTGCCATCAGTGATTTTAATTACGAGCAGTACTTC
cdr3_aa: CAISDFNYEQYF

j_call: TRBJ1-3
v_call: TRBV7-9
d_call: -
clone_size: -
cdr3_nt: TGTGCCAGCAGCACCAAGGGGAGAGGGATATACGGAAACACCATATATTTT
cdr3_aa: CASSTKGRGIYGNTIYF

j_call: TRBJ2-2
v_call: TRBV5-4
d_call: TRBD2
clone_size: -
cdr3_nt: TGTGCCAGCAGCTTCGCTGCGGGAGACCCCGGGGAGCTGTTTTTT
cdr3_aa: CASSFAAGDPGELFF

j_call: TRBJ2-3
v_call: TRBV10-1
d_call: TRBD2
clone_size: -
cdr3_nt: TGCGCCAGCAGAGCGGGACTGGCAGATACGCAGTATTTT
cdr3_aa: CASRAGLADTQYF

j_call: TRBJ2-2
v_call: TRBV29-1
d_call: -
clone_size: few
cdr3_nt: TGCAGCGCTCCGGGACTTTCCACCGGGGAGCTGTTTTTT
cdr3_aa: CSAPGLSTGELFF

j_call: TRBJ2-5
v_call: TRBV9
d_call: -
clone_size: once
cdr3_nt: TGTGCCAGCAGCGTAGGAGGTAGCGGCGACCAAGAGACCCAGTACTTC
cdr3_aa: CASSVGGSGDQETQYF

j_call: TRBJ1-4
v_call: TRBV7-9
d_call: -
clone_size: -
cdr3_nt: TGTGCCAGCAGCCCGCTTCGACCTTACGTGAATGAAAAACTGTTTTTT
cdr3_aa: CASSPLRPYVNEKLFF

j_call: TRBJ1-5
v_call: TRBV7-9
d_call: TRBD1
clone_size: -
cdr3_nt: TGTGCCAGCAGCTGGGGGACAGGGAACAATCAGCCCCAGCATTTT
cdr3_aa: CASSWGTGNNQPQHF

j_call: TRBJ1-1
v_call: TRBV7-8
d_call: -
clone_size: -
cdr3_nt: TGTGCCAGCAGCAATAAACGGGGGATGAACACTGAAGCTTTCTTT
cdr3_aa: CASSNKRGMNTEAFF